The entry below describes one T cell receptor gamma chain. This clone has more than one count but fewer than ten. No cognate antigen has been identified for it. The record has no base qualities; no much larger clone is one base away. Other DNA sequences in the sample encode the same CDR3. For each case, genomic DNA was isolated from ten 5-um FFPE scrolls with the QIAamp DNA FFPE tissue kit. Fully anonymised formalin-fixed paraffin-embedded duodenal biopsies surplus to diagnostic needs were used to test TCR repertoire-based classification of coeliac disease. Controls had no clinical or histological suspicion of coeliac disease and underwent upper endoscopy for reflux, dyspepsia or gastritis. These data belong to a study of intestinal T cells in coeliac disease (dated by TCRdb to the early 2020s). For the wider study: Coeliac patients were found to be much younger than controls, with mean ages of around 15 versus 50 years recorded in the TRG cohort. In the TCR-delta (TRD) cohort, there were duodenal biopsies from about 10 coeliac disease patients and about 10 non-coeliac controls. Duodenal biopsies from around 34 coeliac disease patients and approximately 20 non-coeliac controls made up a second, larger TCR-gamma (TRG) cohort.

Library preparation employed multiplex PCR. Sequencing used an Ion Torrent PGM. TRG repertoires were amplified from 200 ng of biopsy DNA using the LymphoTrack kit, whose primers carry Illumina adapters. TRG amplicons were purified using AMPure XP beads, were quantified on a 2100 Bioanalyzer, and were pooled equimolarly. Sequencing of TRG libraries was performed on an Ion PGM instrument. The paper's processing steps were these. Using FastX, any read was removed if more than 10% of its nucleotides had quality scores below the third quartile calculated per patient. IMGT/HighV-QUEST was used to align reads in order to assign V, D and J genes, locate CDR3 regions and judge functionality. Sequences were converted to amino acids, and every sequence predicted to be non-functional was removed. The CDR3s were broken into kmers both with and without positional annotation, PCA was run on the kmer frequencies, and the samples were clustered using every one of the 1023 combinations of PCs 1-10. Classification was validated by leave-one-out cross-validation, in which parameters were re-optimised on the remaining samples each time. Shannon diversity was calculated with the vegan R package from repeated random subsamples, each the size of the lowest read count. Clone calls in TCRdb were regenerated from the public reads with CATT, after which identical DNA sequences shared one row. Here the V and J calls rest on TCRdb's processing, not on the authors' analysis. The sample has roughly 350 gamma-chain clones on record, about 50% of them singletons. About 47% of the sample lies in the top ten.

Summary of the overall study and its limitations: In training, clustering based on TRD kmers put every one of the 22 biopsies in the right class, and the leave-one-out accuracy was reported as 91%. Repeated CDR3 amino acid sequences could not be distinguished from PCR duplicates. FFPE-derived DNA was found to be relatively degraded, and loss of a proportion of TCR sequences in each sample was likely caused by this degradation. Clustering based on TRG put most of the 54 biopsies (approximately 94%) in the right class, and the reported leave-one-out accuracy was about 90%. A significant age difference was observed between coeliac and control groups, although significant classification was not yielded by an age-split analysis.

Reading from cysteine to phenylalanine, the CDR3 counts 13 amino acids. The kept DNA is CDR3 alone, 39 bases in frame from the first base. The germline V gene specifies EGSNGY as CDR1 and YDSYNSKV as CDR2. V has 0 bases trimmed and J has 14 bases trimmed; junction bases matching no gene number 9. This sequence was found in a human donor who served as a control with a normal duodenal biopsy, not a healthy volunteer. The sample was a duodenal biopsy. In this chain, TRGV2 is recombined with TRGJP2. The encoded CDR3 is CATWDGYIGIKTF. The DNA sequence reads TGTGCCACCTGGGACGGGTATATTGGAATCAAGACGTTT.